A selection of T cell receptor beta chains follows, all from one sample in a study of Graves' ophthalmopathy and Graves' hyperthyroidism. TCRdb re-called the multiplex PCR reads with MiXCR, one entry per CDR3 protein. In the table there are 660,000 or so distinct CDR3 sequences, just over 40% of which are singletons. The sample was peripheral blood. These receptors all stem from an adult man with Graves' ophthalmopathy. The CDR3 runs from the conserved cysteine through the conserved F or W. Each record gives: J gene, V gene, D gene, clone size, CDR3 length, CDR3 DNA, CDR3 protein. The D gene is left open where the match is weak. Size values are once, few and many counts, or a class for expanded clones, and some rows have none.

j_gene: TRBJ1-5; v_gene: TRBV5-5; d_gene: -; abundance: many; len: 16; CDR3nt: TGTGCCAGCAGCTCCGCCGTTTCGGGGCCGAGTCAGCCCCAGCATTTT; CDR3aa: CASSSAVSGPSQPQHF
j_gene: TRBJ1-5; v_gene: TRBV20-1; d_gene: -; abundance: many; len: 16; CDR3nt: TGCAGTGCTAGAACGAGAGGCACGTCGGACGGTCAGCCCCAGCATTTT; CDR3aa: CSARTRGTSDGQPQHF
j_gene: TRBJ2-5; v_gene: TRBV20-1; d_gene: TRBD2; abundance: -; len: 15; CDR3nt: TGCAGTGCTGGGACTAGCGGGGGGGGCGCGGGGACCCAGTACTTC; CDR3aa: CSAGTSGGGAGTQYF
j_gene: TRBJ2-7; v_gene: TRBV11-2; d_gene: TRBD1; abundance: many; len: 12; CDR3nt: TGTGCCAGCAGCTCCTCCGGGACAGGAGAGCACTTC; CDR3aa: CASSSSGTGEHF
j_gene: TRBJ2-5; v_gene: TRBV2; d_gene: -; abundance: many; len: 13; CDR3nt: TGTGCCAGCAGAGACCAGGGCCAAGAGACCCAGTACTTC; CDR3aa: CASRDQGQETQYF
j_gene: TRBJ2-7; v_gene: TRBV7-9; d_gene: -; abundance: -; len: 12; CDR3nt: TGTGCCTGGAGTGAATCCGACTACGAGCAGTACTTC; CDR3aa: CAWSESDYEQYF
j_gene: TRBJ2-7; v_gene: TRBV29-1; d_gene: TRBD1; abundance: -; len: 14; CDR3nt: TGCAGCGTAAGGGACAGGTCCATGGGCTGGGAGCAGTACTTC; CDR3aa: CSVRDRSMGWEQYF
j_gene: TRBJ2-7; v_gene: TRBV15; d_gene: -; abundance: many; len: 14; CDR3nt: TGTGCCACCAGCAGAGAAGGGGTTGGCTACGAGCAGTACTTC; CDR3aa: CATSREGVGYEQYF
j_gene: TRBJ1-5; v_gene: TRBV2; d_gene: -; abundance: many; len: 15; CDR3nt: TGTGCCAGCAGTGACCGGACAGATAGCAATCAGCCCCAGCATTTT; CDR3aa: CASSDRTDSNQPQHF
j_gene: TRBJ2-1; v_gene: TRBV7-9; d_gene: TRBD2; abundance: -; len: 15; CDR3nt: TGTGCCAGCAGCCGACTAGCGGGAAACCTCAATGAGCAGTTCTTC; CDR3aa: CASSRLAGNLNEQFF
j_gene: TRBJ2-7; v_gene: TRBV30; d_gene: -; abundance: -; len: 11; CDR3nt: TGTGCCTGGAGCATACGGGGGGAGCAGTACTTC; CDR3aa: CAWSIRGEQYF
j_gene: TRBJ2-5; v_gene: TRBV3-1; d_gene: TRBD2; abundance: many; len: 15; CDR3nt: TGTGCCAGCAGCCTACTAGCGGGGGCCCGCGAGACCCAGTACTTC; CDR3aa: CASSLLAGARETQYF
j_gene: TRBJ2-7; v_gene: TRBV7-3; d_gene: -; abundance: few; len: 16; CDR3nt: TGTGCCAGCAGCCAAGACACCGGGGCCAGCTCCTACGAGCAGTACTTC; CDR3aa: CASSQDTGASSYEQYF
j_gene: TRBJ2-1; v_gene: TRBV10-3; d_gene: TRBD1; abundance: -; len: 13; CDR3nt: TGTGCCATCAGTGGGGACAGGGTCAATGAGCAGTTCTTC; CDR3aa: CAISGDRVNEQFF
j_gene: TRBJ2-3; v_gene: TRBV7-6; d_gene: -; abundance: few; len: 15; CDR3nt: TGTGCCAGCAGCTTAAGGACTATGAGCACAGATACGCAGTATTTT; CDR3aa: CASSLRTMSTDTQYF